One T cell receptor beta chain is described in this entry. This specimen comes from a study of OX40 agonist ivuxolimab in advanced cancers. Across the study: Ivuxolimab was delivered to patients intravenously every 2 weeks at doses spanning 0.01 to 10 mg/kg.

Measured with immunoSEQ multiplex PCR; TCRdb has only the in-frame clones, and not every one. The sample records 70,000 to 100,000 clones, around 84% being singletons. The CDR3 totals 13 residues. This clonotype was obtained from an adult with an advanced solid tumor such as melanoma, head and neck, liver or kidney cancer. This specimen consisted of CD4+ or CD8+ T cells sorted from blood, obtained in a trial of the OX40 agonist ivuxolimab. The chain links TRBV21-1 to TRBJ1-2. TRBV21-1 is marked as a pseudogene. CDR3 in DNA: TGTGCCAGCAGGGATCGAACTAACTATGGCTACACCTTC. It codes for CASRDRTNYGYTF.